Listed here are 26 T cell receptor beta chains from one sample, sequenced in a study of liver allograft versus peripheral blood T cells. Study-level information: Recipients' peripheral blood T cell receptor repertoires were compared with those in transplanted livers.

TCRdb re-called the reads through MiXCR, storing one row per CDR3 protein. The data contain about 14,000 distinct CDR3 sequences, 20% to 25% of them seen just once; the ten biggest clones take up less than 6%. All receptors derive from a human patient who had a liver transplant. Certain T cells may be donor cells from the graft.

This clonotype was detected a few times. The rearrangement links TRBV11-1 to TRBJ1-1, with 8 bases aligning to TRBD1. V trimming: 5 bases; J trimming: 4 bases; junction bases outside the gene matches: 6. Germline lookup yields CDR1 SGHAT and CDR2 FQDESV (reference sequence). The CDR3 has 14 residues. The CDR3 DNA follows: TGTGCCAGCAGCGTAGGAGACAGGGGCACTGAAGCTTTCTTT. Translation: CASSVGDRGTEAFF.

This clonotype was found a few times. V and J are TRBV19 and TRBJ2-1; 7 nucleotides align to TRBD2. CDR1 and CDR2 (germline): LNHDA, SQIVND (reference sequence). J gave up 7 bases and V 6 bases, and 3 bases lay outside the gene matches. The CDR3 has 12 amino acids. The CDR3 DNA follows: TGTGCCAGTAGCTATAGCGGGAATGAGCAGTTCTTC. Its protein product is CASSYSGNEQFF.

This clonotype occurred a few times. V and J are TRBV7-2 and TRBJ2-2, with 12 bases lining up with TRBD2. After removal of 6 bases from V and 3 bases from J, the junction contained 5 bases not matched to a gene. Germline loops: CDR1 SGHTA, CDR2 FQGNSA. The CDR3 consists of 16 residues. Written as DNA, the CDR3 is TGTGCCAGCAGTCACCGACTAGCGGGGGACACCGGGGAGCTGTTTTTT. Translated: CASSHRLAGDTGELFF.

This chain connects TRBV12-3 or TRBV12-4 to TRBJ1-2, with 7 bases matching TRBD1. V was clipped by 4 bases and J by 9 bases; unmatched bases: 5. CDR3 length: 12 residues. This CDR3 reads CASSSTGSSYTF. Here the CDR3 DNA reads TGTGCCAGCAGTTCGACAGGGTCAAGCTACACCTTC.

This clonotype was counted at least ten times. CDR3 coding DNA: TGTGCCATCAGTGTTCGGGCAATGAACACTGAAGCTTTCTTT. Translating gives CAISVRAMNTEAFF. J is TRBJ1-1 and V is TRBV10-3, with D unclear. The ends were cut back, 4 bases at V and 0 bases at J, with 9 bases in the middle. There are 14 residues in the CDR3. CDR1 and CDR2 (germline): ENHRY, SYGVKD.

Judged by abundance, this clonotype is medium-sized (0.01 to 0.1%). The chain couples TRBV7-2 to TRBJ1-4; TRBD1 aligns across 8 bases. The CDR3 is made up of 14 amino acids. V was pared by 5 bases and J by 8 bases, with 7 bases of the junction left unmatched. Germline-derived CDR1 and CDR2 are SGHTA and FQGNSA. CDR3 sequence (DNA): TGTGCCAGCAGCCCGGACAGGGCCCGAGAAAAACTGTTTTTT. Translating it yields CASSPDRAREKLFF.

This clonotype has a count of ten or more. The genes are TRBV5-4 and TRBJ1-4, with D uncertain. The V gene's germline CDR1 is SGHNT and CDR2 YYREEE (reference sequence). The germline V and J ends were trimmed by 0 bases and 7 bases, with 10 bases remaining between them. The CDR3 runs 14 residues. For the CDR3, the DNA is TGTGCCAGCAGCTTGGGAGGAAAGAGTGAAAAACTGTTTTTT. Protein: CASSLGGKSEKLFF.

The gene calls are TRBV18 and TRBJ2-7; 8 nucleotides align to TRBD1. Per the germline V gene, CDR1 is KGHSH and CDR2 is LQKENI. The CDR3 is 15 residues long. The V gene end was trimmed by 2 bases and the J gene end by 2 bases; junction bases not matched to a gene: 5. CDR3 nucleotide sequence: TGTGCCAGCTCACCAAACAGGGGGACCGCCTACGAGCAGTACTTC. Its protein product is CASSPNRGTAYEQYF.

By share, this clonotype counts as medium-sized. The V gene is TRBV6-1, the J gene TRBJ1-6; weak D call: TRBD1 (6 bases). Germline-derived CDR1 and CDR2 are MNHNS and SASEGT. The CDR3 spans 14 residues. V was cut by 2 bases and J by 13 bases, with 15 bases left in between. Here the CDR3 reads CASSEQGRSTPLHF. The DNA of the CDR3 is TGTGCCAGCAGTGAACAGGGGCGATCCACCCCCCTCCACTTT.

This clonotype was counted ten times or more. The chain has TRBV5-4 and TRBJ1-4; no definite D call. The CDR3 runs 14 residues. Germline V gene sequence: CDR1 SGHNT, CDR2 YYREEE (reference sequence). Trimming left V 1 base short and J 4 bases short, with 8 bases between. CDR3 region: CASSLRQNNEKLFF. DNA for the CDR3: TGTGCCAGCAGCTTGAGGCAGAATAATGAAAAACTGTTTTTT. The whole variable domain, remainder taken from reference TRBV5-4 and TRBJ1-4, is ETGVTQSPTHLIKTRGQQVTLRCSSQSGHNTVSWYQQALGQGPQFIFQYYREEENGRGNFPPRFSGLQFPNYSSELNVNALELDDSALYLCASSLRQNNEKLFFGSGTQLSVL.

The chain joins TRBV12-3 or TRBV12-4 to TRBJ1-3; the D gene is possibly TRBD1 (5 bases). There are 15 residues in the CDR3. V lost 5 bases, J lost 4 bases, and 15 bases lay in between. CDR3 coding DNA: TGTGCCAGCAGTCTCCCCCCGGGGACCGGAAACACCATATATTTT. Translating it yields CASSLPPGTGNTIYF.

This clonotype is judged medium-sized. V and J are TRBV29-1 and TRBJ1-4; TRBD1 matches at 11 bases. The CDR3 runs 12 residues. J lost 9 bases, V lost 7 bases, and 4 bases had no gene match. Germline V gives CDR1 SQVTM, CDR2 ANQGSEA. The CDR3, as DNA: TGCAGCGCTGGGACAGGGGGTCAAAAACTGTTTTTT. Encoded protein: CSAGTGGQKLFF. The full variable domain, completed using reference TRBV29-1 and TRBJ1-4, is SAVISQKPSRDICQRGTSLTIQCQVDSQVTMMFWYRQQPGQSLTLIATANQGSEATYESGFVIDKFPISRPNLTFSTLTVSNMSPEDSSIYLCSAGTGGQKLFFGSGTQLSVL.

This clonotype was seen only a few times. The chain joins TRBV29-1 to TRBJ2-3; D unclear. This CDR3 contains 14 residues. Trimming took off 0 bases at V and 2 bases at J, with 9 bases between the two ends. Germline V CDR1 and CDR2: SQVTM, ANQGSEA. Written as DNA, the CDR3 is TGCAGCGTTGAAGATCTTAACCCCACAGATACGCAGTATTTT. Translating it yields CSVEDLNPTDTQYF.

This clonotype was recorded a few times. The J gene is TRBJ1-4, the V gene TRBV6-6, with D perhaps TRBD1 (5 bases). CDR1 and CDR2 (germline): MNHNY, SVGAGI (reference sequence). With 6 bases removed from V and 12 bases from J, the gap between germline ends came to 14 bases. The CDR3 length is 12 residues. CDR3 sequence: CASSFGPRELFF. In DNA form, the CDR3 reads TGTGCCAGCAGCTTCGGACCCAGGGAACTGTTTTTT.

This clonotype came up a few times. The chain joins TRBV6-5 to TRBJ2-2, with D tentatively TRBD1 or TRBD2 (5 bases each). Germline-derived CDR1 and CDR2 are MNHEY and SVGAGI. The CDR3 loop spans 14 amino acids. V lost 6 bases and J 3 bases, leaving 11 bases between the germline ends. The CDR3 reads CASRGTQHTGELFF. The DNA of the CDR3 is TGTGCCAGCAGGGGGACCCAGCACACCGGGGAGCTGTTTTTT.

The table lists this clonotype with many counts. V gene TRBV6-5 combines with J gene TRBJ2-7, with 8 bases matching TRBD2. This CDR3 region has 14 residues. Germline lookup yields CDR1 MNHEY and CDR2 SVGAGI. J gave up 4 bases and V 6 bases, and 8 bases lay outside the gene matches. CDR3 coding DNA: TGTGCCAGCAGGACAGGACTAGCTGCGTACGAGCAGTACTTC. Translation gives CASRTGLAAYEQYF.

The V gene is TRBV20-1, the J gene TRBJ1-1, with D perhaps TRBD1 (5 bases). This CDR3 spans 14 amino acids. Germline CDR1 reads DFQATT; CDR2 reads SNEGSKA (reference sequence). The V end lost 5 bases, the J end lost 0 bases, and 13 bases lay between the germline ends. Here the CDR3 reads CSAPRQSLNTEAFF. CDR3 DNA sequence: TGCAGTGCTCCCCGACAGAGCTTGAACACTGAAGCTTTCTTT.

This clonotype was seen repeatedly, ten times or more. J is TRBJ1-1 and V is TRBV5-4; D is perhaps TRBD1 (6 bases). This CDR3 contains 16 residues. V was shortened by 5 bases and J by 3 bases, with 20 bases between the two germline ends. Germline V gives CDR1 SGHNT, CDR2 YYREEE (reference sequence). The CDR3 sequence: CASRLSGGGPYTEAFF. The CDR3 DNA is TGTGCCAGCAGGCTAAGCGGGGGCGGTCCGTACACTGAAGCTTTCTTT.

This clonotype was observed a few times. The chain joins TRBV6-2 or TRBV6-3 to TRBJ2-2; D not resolved. V was shortened by 5 bases and J by 4 bases, with 14 bases between the two germline ends. CDR1 and CDR2 from the germline V gene are MNHEY and SVGEGT. The length of the CDR3 is 15 residues. The CDR3 is CASSHTRMSTGELFF. CDR3 nucleotide sequence: TGTGCCAGCAGTCACACTCGGATGAGCACCGGGGAGCTGTTTTTT.

J is TRBJ1-4 and V is TRBV5-5; TRBD1 matches at 10 bases. This CDR3 comprises 15 residues. The J segment lost 7 bases and the V segment lost 4 bases, leaving 7 bases of the junction unmatched. Germline values: CDR1 SGHKS, CDR2 YYEKEE (reference sequence). CDR3 amino acids: CASSHPGQGFEKLFF. DNA for the CDR3: TGTGCCAGCAGCCATCCGGGACAGGGGTTTGAAAAACTGTTTTTT.

This clonotype was seen a few times. The chain carries TRBV28 and TRBJ1-2; D is perhaps TRBD1 (5 bases). This CDR3 has 12 amino acids. Trimming pared 6 bases from V and 8 bases from J, leaving 13 bases between. Germline CDR1 MDHEN, CDR2 SYDVKM. The CDR3 here is CASSIGGKGYTF. CDR3 DNA sequence: TGTGCCAGCAGCATCGGGGGGAAGGGCTACACCTTC.

In its sample, this clonotype was seen a few times. V and J are TRBV10-3 and TRBJ1-1, with TRBD1 as a possible D gene (5 bases). CDR3 length: 14 amino acids. V dropped 3 bases and J dropped 0 bases, with 8 bases sitting between them. The V gene's germline CDR1 is ENHRY and CDR2 SYGVKD. CDR3 DNA: TGTGCCATCAGTGAACAGGTCATGAACACTGAAGCTTTCTTT. This translates into CAISEQVMNTEAFF.

The CDR3 bases are TGTGCCAGCAGTTTACGTGGGAACACTGAAGCTTTCTTT. This translates into CASSLRGNTEAFF. The chain carries TRBV12-3 or TRBV12-4 and TRBJ1-1; D not resolved. The V end was cut by 2 bases, the J end by 1 base, with 5 bases between. The CDR3 is made up of 13 amino acids.

This clonotype has a count of ten or more. The chain uses TRBV19 and TRBJ2-1; D perhaps matches TRBD1 (6 bases). In germline, CDR1 is LNHDA, CDR2 SQIVND (reference sequence). Trimming took off 2 bases at V and 9 bases at J, with 14 bases between the two ends. There are 14 residues in the CDR3. CDR3: CASSIISGVSEQFF. CDR3 in DNA: TGTGCCAGTAGTATAATCTCAGGGGTCAGTGAGCAGTTCTTC.

With regard to this clonotype: A much larger clone differs by one base, so this may be a read error. The chain employs TRBV19 and TRBJ1-2; possible D gene TRBD1, 5 bases. The CDR3 runs to 14 residues. Germline CDR1 LNHDA, CDR2 SQIVND (reference sequence). The CDR3 loop reads CASGITAGSYGYTF. The CDR3 DNA is TGTGCCAGTGGTATTACCGCAGGGAGTTATGGCTACACCTTC.

CDR3 loop: CASSPRRGWGNTIYF. The CDR3 DNA reads TGTGCCAGCAGTCCCCGTCGCGGTTGGGGAAACACCATATATTTT. V usage is TRBV6-1 and J usage is TRBJ1-3; D not certain. V was shortened by 5 bases and J by 4 bases, with 15 bases between the two germline ends. This CDR3 has 15 residues. Germline V lookup: CDR1 MNHNS, CDR2 SASEGT.